Listed below are T cell receptor beta chains from one sample, sequenced in a study of blood T cell repertoires in COVID-19. TCRdb's copy holds only in-frame clones and misses some; the assay was immunoSEQ multiplex PCR. The sample has 90,000 to 100,000 clones, around 82% seen once; the top ten hold roughly a tenth. Sequences were obtained from peripheral blood. The receptor set was obtained from a man aged 65 to 79 with active or convalescent COVID-19. CDR3s include the opening cysteine and the closing phenylalanine or tryptophan. The order of the fields is V gene, J gene, D gene, clone size, CDR3 DNA, CDR3 protein. D genes are given only for firm matches. Size is stated for part of the rows, as once, few or many counts, or as a class when the clone is expanded.

V: TRBV19; J: TRBJ2-6; D: -; size: -; DNA: TGTGCCAGTAGTATGGCCCAGGGGATAATGTCTGGGGCCAACGTCCTGACTTTC; CDR3: CASSMAQGIMSGANVLTF
V: TRBV6-4; J: TRBJ1-5; D: -; size: medium-sized; DNA: TGTGCCAGCAGCCAGGTATTCGAAGGACAGCCCCAGCATTTT; CDR3: CASSQVFEGQPQHF
V: TRBV23-1; J: TRBJ1-2; D: -; size: once; DNA: TGCGCCAGCAGTCAATCTAGAGTGCCAGGGCCCTATGGCTACACCTTC; CDR3: CASSQSRVPGPYGYTF
V: TRBV19; J: TRBJ2-7; D: TRBD2; size: -; DNA: TGTGCCAGTAGTTCCCTAGCGGAAACCTACGAGCAGTACTTC; CDR3: CASSSLAETYEQYF
V: TRBV19; J: TRBJ2-6; D: TRBD2; size: -; DNA: TGTGCCAGTAGTGCCACCCCCGGGAGGGGCTCTGGGGCCAACGTCCTGACTTTC; CDR3: CASSATPGRGSGANVLTF
V: TRBV7-6; J: TRBJ2-4; D: -; size: -; DNA: TGTGCCAGCAGCTTGATCCGGGATTCGAACATTCAGTACTTC; CDR3: CASSLIRDSNIQYF
V: TRBV3-1/TRBV3-2; J: TRBJ2-7; D: -; size: -; DNA: TGTGCCAGCAGCCAAGATCCGCGGAGAGCCTACGAGCAGTACTTC; CDR3: CASSQDPRRAYEQYF
V: TRBV12-3/TRBV12-4; J: TRBJ2-7; D: TRBD1; size: -; DNA: TGTGCCAGCACCAAGACAGGGCCCTACGAGCAGTACTTC; CDR3: CASTKTGPYEQYF
V: TRBV19; J: TRBJ2-2; D: -; size: few; DNA: TGTGCCAGTAGTATGTCGGACATAAACACCGGGGAGCTGTTTTTT; CDR3: CASSMSDINTGELFF
V: TRBV7-2; J: TRBJ2-7; D: -; size: -; DNA: TGTGCCAGCAGCTTTCGGGGGCGGGAGAGCTCCTACGAGCAGTACTTC; CDR3: CASSFRGRESSYEQYF
V: TRBV7-8; J: TRBJ2-4; D: -; size: many; DNA: TGTGCCAGCAGCTTAGGGGCGGGGTCGGACATTCAGTACTTC; CDR3: CASSLGAGSDIQYF
V: TRBV6-5; J: TRBJ2-5; D: TRBD2; size: -; DNA: TGTGCCAGCAGTTATAGCGGGGGTTCCCAAGAGACCCAGTACTTC; CDR3: CASSYSGGSQETQYF
V: TRBV11-2; J: TRBJ2-1; D: TRBD2; size: -; DNA: TGTGCCAGCAGACGGGGGGGCTCCTACAATGAGCAGTTCTTC; CDR3: CASRRGGSYNEQFF
V: TRBV3-1/TRBV3-2; J: TRBJ2-7; D: -; size: once; DNA: TGTGCCAGCAGCCTCGGGGTAGGCTCCCACGAGCAGTACTTC; CDR3: CASSLGVGSHEQYF
V: TRBV10-2; J: TRBJ2-1; D: -; size: -; DNA: TGCGCCAGCGGGGTGAGCGGTGTTTCTAGCAATGAGCAGTTCTTC; CDR3: CASGVSGVSSNEQFF
V: TRBV7-9; J: TRBJ1-1; D: -; size: -; DNA: TGTGCCAGCAGCTTTGGCAATACCATGAACACTGAAGCTTTCTTT; CDR3: CASSFGNTMNTEAFF
V: TRBV6-1; J: TRBJ1-5; D: TRBD1; size: -; DNA: TGTGCCAGCAGTGCCGGGACAGGGCGGTCGGGTCAGCCCCAGCATTTT; CDR3: CASSAGTGRSGQPQHF
V: TRBV5-8; J: TRBJ1-1; D: -; size: -; DNA: TGTGCCAGCAGCAGGAGATCAGGGCCAGCTTTCTTT; CDR3: CASSRRSGPAFF
V: TRBV20-1; J: TRBJ1-5; D: TRBD1; size: -; DNA: TGCAGTGCTAGTCAGGGGGTCAATCAGCCCCAGCATTTT; CDR3: CSASQGVNQPQHF
V: TRBV6-2/TRBV6-3; J: TRBJ1-5; D: TRBD1; size: -; DNA: TGTGCCAGCAGTCGTGACAGGGTCCAGGGGTTACAGCATTTT; CDR3: CASSRDRVQGLQHF
V: TRBV11-2; J: TRBJ2-2; D: TRBD2; size: -; DNA: TGTGCCAGCAGCTCCATTTCCGGGACTAGCGGGGGAAACACCGGGGAGCTGTTTTTT; CDR3: CASSSISGTSGGNTGELFF